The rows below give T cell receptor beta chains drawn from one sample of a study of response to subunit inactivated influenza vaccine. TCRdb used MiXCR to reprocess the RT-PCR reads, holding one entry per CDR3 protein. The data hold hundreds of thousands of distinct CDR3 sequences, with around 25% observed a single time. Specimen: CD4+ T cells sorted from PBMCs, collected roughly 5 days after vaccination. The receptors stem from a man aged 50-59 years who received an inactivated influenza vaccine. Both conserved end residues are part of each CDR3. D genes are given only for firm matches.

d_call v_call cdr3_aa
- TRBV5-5 CASSLSVSSTDTQYF
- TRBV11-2 CASSFYGETQYF
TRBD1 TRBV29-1 CSARTGYREKLFF
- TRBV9 CASSVGFENYNEQFF
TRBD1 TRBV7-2 CASRVTGGGSDTQYF
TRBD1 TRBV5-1 CASSLAGQGQETQYF
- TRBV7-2 CASSLAPVPTNYGYTF
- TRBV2 CASSEALQGQKQYF
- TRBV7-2 CASSRSYGYEQYF
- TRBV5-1 CASSRENNSPLHF
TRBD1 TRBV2 CASIEDRDDGYTF
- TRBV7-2 CASSLAGTDINYGYTF
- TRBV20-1 CSASTVNQPQHF
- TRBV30 CAWSESYGYTF
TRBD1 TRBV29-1 CSVEMRQGAYIYGYTF
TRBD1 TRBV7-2 CASSLRRDREYTQYF
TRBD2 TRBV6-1 CASSQSTSGRGSDTQYF
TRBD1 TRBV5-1 CASSLGQEVYEQYF
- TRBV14 CASSREGPYGYTF
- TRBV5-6 CASSSFGVSSYEQYF
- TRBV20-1 CSARDRITPYEQYF
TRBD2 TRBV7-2 CASSSRGGHPNTGELFF
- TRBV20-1 CSAGGRRDSPLHF
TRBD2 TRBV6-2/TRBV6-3 CASSPVIASGGHSNYNEQFF
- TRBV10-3 CAISESWGTDTQYF
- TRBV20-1 CSARGGTGRSNEKLFF
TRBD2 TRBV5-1 CASSLGGGRADEQFF
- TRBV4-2 CASSQNIGVDTEAFF
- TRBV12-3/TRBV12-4 CASSLGRVIHGYTF
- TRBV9 CASSWRENTGELFF
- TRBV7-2 CASSLWGEHTEAFF
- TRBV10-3 CAISEYNGYYGYTF
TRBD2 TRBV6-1 CASKLSSGSFNEQFF
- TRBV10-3 CAISEGTKTEAFF
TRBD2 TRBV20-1 CSANLGGRLDTQYF
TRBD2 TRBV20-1 CSAPRLARRFNEQFF
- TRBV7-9 CASSPWWQGQTDTQYF
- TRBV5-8 CASSLRISWTEAFF
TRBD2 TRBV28 CASRRGGDYNEQFF
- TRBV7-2 CASRPTGTLSTDTQYF
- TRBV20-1 CSARDLNTDTQYF
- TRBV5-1 CASSLGRDTYQQFF
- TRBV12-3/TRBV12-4 CASSFQGLVNQPQHF
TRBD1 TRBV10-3 CAIRLDRGETQYF
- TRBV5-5 CASTSGRGLLSYEQYF
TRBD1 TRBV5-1 CASSLDFRGLFF
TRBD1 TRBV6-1 CASSRLKTGGMNTEAFF
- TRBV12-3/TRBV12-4 CASSLKQGGTTEAFF
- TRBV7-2 CASIQGPAGRAFF
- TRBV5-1 CASSLRSGASNEQFF